The T cell receptor beta chain under discussion was sequenced for a study of blood T cell repertoires in COVID-19. Study-wide background: Sites across the United States, Italy and Spain contributed samples from acute and convalescent COVID-19. PBMCs, B-cell-depleted T cells, or T cells provided the cDNA or gDNA that made up the material.

In the original processing: How many nucleated cells were present was estimated from reference gene primer amplification. Profiled with immunoSEQ multiplex PCR; TCRdb holds only in-frame clones, not every one. D and trimming were read from the DNA, whereas the V and J calls and clone size are those reported in that table. This sample has 120,000 or so clones, with around 80% found just once. Germline values: CDR1 LNHDA, CDR2 SQIVND (reference sequence). The CDR3 covers 13 residues. The V and J ends lost 4 bases and 4 bases respectively, with 10 bases between them. The clonotype was recovered from a woman in her forties or fifties with acute or convalescent COVID-19. Sequences were obtained from peripheral blood. This chain links TRBV19 with TRBJ1-2; TRBD1 might be the D (6 bases). The chain's CDR3 is CASSKTGLYGYTF. The CDR3 DNA sequence: TGTGCCAGTAGTAAGACAGGACTCTATGGCTACACCTTC.